The rows below give T cell receptor beta chains drawn from one sample of a study of regulatory T cells in long-lasting Graves disease. TCRdb fed the multiplex PCR reads into MiXCR, producing one record per CDR3 protein. The sample includes 400,000 to 500,000 distinct CDR3 sequences, about a sixth of them seen just once. These data were likewise used in another study, on T cells in Graves' hyperthyroidism and ophthalmopathy.

The starting material was peripheral blood mononuclear cells (PBMCs), obtained at new diagnosis, from a patient treated with antithyroid drugs. The receptors were gathered from a young woman with Graves disease. Each CDR3 is given with its conserved first and last residue. The order of the fields is clone size, V gene, J gene, CDR3 length, D gene, CDR3 protein, CDR3 DNA. A D gene is named only where the DNA matches it firmly. A clone size is listed for some rows: how often the clone was seen (once, few, many), or a class if it is expanded.

few,TRBV20-1,TRBJ1-2,15,.,CSARGWGPGDYGYTF,TGCAGTGCTAGAGGGTGGGGGCCGGGGGACTATGGCTACACCTTC
many,TRBV11-3,TRBJ2-5,13,TRBD1,CASTGQGGETQYF,TGTGCCAGCACCGGACAGGGCGGAGAGACCCAGTACTTC
many,TRBV11-2,TRBJ2-7,12,.,CASSSSNYEQYF,TGTGCCAGCAGCTCATCTAACTACGAGCAGTACTTC
many,TRBV29-1,TRBJ2-2,13,.,CSVGDTNTGELFF,TGCAGCGTTGGCGACACGAACACCGGGGAGCTGTTTTTT
many,TRBV11-3,TRBJ1-1,12,TRBD1,CASSLGDSEAFF,TGTGCCAGCAGCTTGGGGGACAGTGAAGCTTTCTTT
.,TRBV19,TRBJ2-1,13,.,CASSIEASWEQFF,TGTGCCAGTAGTATAGAGGCCTCGTGGGAGCAGTTCTTC
.,TRBV27,TRBJ1-4,15,.,CASSWGGLRGEKLFF,TGTGCCAGCAGTTGGGGAGGGCTCAGGGGTGAAAAACTGTTTTTT
few,TRBV2,TRBJ2-1,15,.,CASSEGFGVSNEQFF,TGTGCCAGCAGTGAAGGGTTCGGTGTTTCCAATGAGCAGTTCTTC
.,TRBV30,TRBJ2-2,12,TRBD1,CAWRWTGYELFF,TGTGCCTGGAGATGGACAGGGTATGAGCTGTTTTTT
few,TRBV5-1,TRBJ2-7,14,TRBD1,CASSFPGGSNEQYF,TGCGCCAGCAGCTTTCCAGGGGGTAGCAACGAGCAGTACTTC
many,TRBV28,TRBJ1-2,18,.,CASSSLITEAQKYYGYTF,TGTGCCAGCAGTAGTCTTATCACAGAAGCCCAAAAGTACTATGGCTACACCTTC
.,TRBV24-1,TRBJ2-2,14,.,CATSERLVSGELFF,TGTGCCACCAGTGAACGACTAGTGAGCGGGGAGCTGTTTTTT
many,TRBV2,TRBJ1-5,13,.,CASSGDSNQPQHF,TGTGCCAGCAGTGGGGACAGCAATCAGCCCCAGCATTTT
.,TRBV20-1,TRBJ2-5,13,.,CSANRVVQETQYF,TGCAGTGCCAATAGAGTTGTGCAAGAGACCCAGTACTTC
.,TRBV19,TRBJ1-2,13,TRBD1,CASISGTGGRYTF,TGTGCCAGTATATCCGGGACAGGGGGTCGCTACACCTTC
few,TRBV29-1,TRBJ2-3,16,TRBD2,CSVETPRGSGGDTQYF,TGCAGCGTTGAAACCCCCCGGGGTAGCGGGGGAGATACGCAGTATTTT